Below, 2 T cell receptor beta chains from the same sample are listed, as sequenced in a study of blood T cell repertoires in COVID-19. Using immunoSEQ multiplex PCR, the repertoire was profiled, and TCRdb retains in-frame clones only, with some absent. The sample yields 150,000 to 200,000 clones, approximately 80% seen once. The sequenced sample was peripheral blood. These receptors were collected from a woman older than 75 with acute or convalescent COVID-19.

This clone was observed a few times. This chain links TRBV5-1 with TRBJ2-3; D possibly corresponds to TRBD1 (5 bases). The CDR3 length is 14 residues. Trimming left V 0 bases short and J 7 bases short, with 12 bases between. Germline CDR1 and CDR2: SGHRS and YFSETQ. CDR3 bases: TGCGCCAGCAGCTTGGAGCAGGGCAGGAATACGCAGTATTTT. As protein: CASSLEQGRNTQYF. The complete variable domain, with remaining parts taken from reference TRBV5-1 and TRBJ2-3, reads KAGVTQTPRYLIKTRGQQVTLSCSPISGHRSVSWYQQTPGQGLQFLFEYFSETQRNKGNFPGRFSGRQFSNSRSEMNVSTLELGDSALYLCASSLEQGRNTQYFGPGTRLTVL.

The chain is built from TRBV19 and TRBJ2-7, with a tentative D call TRBD1 (5 bases). V shed 3 bases and J shed 2 bases, with 11 bases lying between them. CDR1 is LNHDA and CDR2 is SQIVND in the germline V gene (reference sequence). The CDR3 runs to 14 residues. The DNA of the CDR3 is TGTGCCAGTAGTATTACGGCAGGGCCCTACGAGCAGTACTTC. This encodes CASSITAGPYEQYF.